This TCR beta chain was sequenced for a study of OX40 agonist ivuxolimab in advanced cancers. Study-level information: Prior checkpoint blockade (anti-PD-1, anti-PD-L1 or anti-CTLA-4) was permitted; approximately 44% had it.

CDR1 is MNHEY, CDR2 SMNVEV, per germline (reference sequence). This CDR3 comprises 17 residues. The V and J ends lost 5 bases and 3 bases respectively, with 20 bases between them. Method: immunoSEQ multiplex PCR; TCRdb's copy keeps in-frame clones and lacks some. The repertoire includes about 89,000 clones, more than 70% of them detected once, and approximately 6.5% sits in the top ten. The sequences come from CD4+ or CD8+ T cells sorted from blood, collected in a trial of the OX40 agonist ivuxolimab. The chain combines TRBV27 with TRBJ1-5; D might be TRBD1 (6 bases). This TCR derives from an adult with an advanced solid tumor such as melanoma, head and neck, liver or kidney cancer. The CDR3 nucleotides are TGTGCCAGCAGTGCCTTAACAGGGAAAGAGGACAATCAGCCCCAGCATTTT. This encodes CASSALTGKEDNQPQHF.